These 14 T cell receptor beta chains were all obtained from the same sample, sequenced in a study of blood T cell repertoires in COVID-19. Some clones are missing from TCRdb's copy, which holds only in-frame ones; the method was immunoSEQ multiplex PCR. The data show 200,000 to 300,000 clones, with about 87% seen just once and 3.7% held by the top ten. The specimen was peripheral blood. Receptors were obtained from a woman in her forties with acute or convalescent COVID-19.

The chain uses TRBV11-3 and TRBJ2-3; 9 nucleotides match TRBD1. Looked up from germline, CDR1 is SGHNT and CDR2 is YENEEA. The CDR3 covers 15 residues. The junction had 2 bases not matched to a gene; V was cut back by 1 base and J by 3 bases. The CDR3 spells CASSLGDRETDTQYF. In DNA form, the CDR3 reads TGTGCCAGCAGCTTAGGGGACAGGGAAACAGATACGCAGTATTTT.

This clone was picked up a small number of times. CDR3 region: CASSLVGQGRYYSNQPQHF. The CDR3 DNA follows: TGTGCCAGCAGCTTGGTGGGACAGGGGCGCTACTATAGCAATCAGCCCCAGCATTTT. The J gene is TRBJ1-5, the V gene TRBV5-5; 10 bases are shared with TRBD1. Germline assignment: CDR1 SGHKS and CDR2 YYEKEE (reference sequence). The CDR3 runs to 19 residues. Unmatched junction bases numbered 9, after V lost 0 bases and J lost 0 bases. Variable domain in full (rest from reference TRBV5-5 and TRBJ1-5): DAGVTQSPTHLIKTRGQQVTLRCSPISGHKSVSWYQQVLGQGPQFIFQYYEKEERGRGNFPDRFSARQFPNYSSELNVNALLLGDSALYLCASSLVGQGRYYSNQPQHFGDGTRLSIL.

The chain has TRBV4-1 and TRBJ2-2; 10 nucleotides line up with TRBD2. Unmatched junction bases numbered 10, after V lost 0 bases and J lost 6 bases. The CDR3 is made up of 18 amino acids. Germline V gene sequence: CDR1 MGHRA, CDR2 YSYEKL. CDR3 in amino acids: CASSQEASGGTYAGELFF. The CDR3 DNA sequence: TGCGCCAGCAGCCAAGAAGCTAGCGGGGGAACGTACGCCGGGGAGCTGTTTTTT.

The V call is TRBV3-1 (or the pseudogene TRBV3-2), the J call TRBJ1-4; D may be TRBD1 (5 bases). V was clipped by 4 bases and J by 2 bases, with 11 bases between them. This CDR3 contains 15 residues. Per germline, CDR1 LGHDT and CDR2 YNNKEL (reference sequence). The CDR3 is CASSRSGLTNEKLFF. CDR3 sequence (DNA): TGTGCCAGCAGCCGCTCGGGACTCACTAATGAAAAACTGTTTTTT.

This sequence joins TRBV11-2 and TRBJ1-1; D might be TRBD1 (5 bases). The V and J ends lost 1 base and 1 base respectively, with 16 bases between them. The CDR3 extends over 17 amino acids. CDR1 SGHAT and CDR2 FQNNGV come from the germline V gene. The CDR3 DNA reads TGTGCCAGCAGCTTAGTAAGGGGCCCCGTGGGGAACACTGAAGCTTTCTTT. Its translation is CASSLVRGPVGNTEAFF.

This clone is a singleton in its sample. The gene calls are TRBV19 and TRBJ1-2; D is undetermined. The CDR3 spans 15 residues. Germline CDR1 and CDR2: LNHDA and SQIVND (reference sequence). V lost 3 bases and J lost 0, with 11 bases in between. The CDR3 DNA reads as TGTGCCAGTAGTATTCTAGACGGGGCTAACTATGGCTACACCTTC. It specifies CASSILDGANYGYTF.

This chain uses TRBV6-1 with TRBJ2-2, with 11 bases matching TRBD2. Germline CDR1 is MNHNS and CDR2 is SASEGT. This CDR3 region has 16 residues. V lost 4 bases and J lost 1; bases outside the gene matches: 2. The CDR3 is CASSGGTSGNTGELFF. The CDR3 DNA is TGTGCCAGCAGTGGGGGGACTAGCGGGAACACCGGGGAGCTGTTTTTT.

This chain connects TRBV2 to TRBJ1-2, with D maybe TRBD1 (5 bases). Germline V CDR1 and CDR2: SNHLY, FYNNEI. V was pared by 8 bases and J by 3 bases, with 7 bases between. The CDR3 extends over 11 amino acids. The CDR3 sequence is CASGAYYGYTF. CDR3 coding DNA: TGTGCCAGCGGGGCCTACTATGGCTACACCTTC.

The genes are TRBV2 and TRBJ1-5; D remains ambiguous. CDR1 SNHLY and CDR2 FYNNEI come from the germline V gene. Trimming removed 4 bases from V and 2 bases from J, with 12 bases in between. The CDR3 consists of 15 residues. The CDR3 nucleotides are TGTGCCAGCAGTGCGATTCGGGGTGGCAATCAGCCCCAGCATTTT. This encodes CASSAIRGGNQPQHF. Together with reference TRBV2 and TRBJ1-5, the CDR3 gives the full variable domain: EPEVTQTPSHQVTQMGQEVILRCVPISNHLYFYWYRQILGQKVEFLVSFYNNEISEKSEIFDDQFSVERPDGSNFTLKIRSTKLEDSAMYFCASSAIRGGNQPQHFGDGTRLSIL.

This chain links TRBV30 with TRBJ1-2; D is possibly TRBD1 (6 bases). The V end lost 1 base, the J end lost 3 bases, and 9 bases lay between the germline ends. CDR1 is GTSNPN and CDR2 is SVGIG in the germline V gene (reference sequence). The CDR3 loop spans 13 amino acids. The CDR3 DNA is TGTGCCTGGAGTGCCGGACAGTACTATGGCTACACCTTC. It is translated as CAWSAGQYYGYTF.

This clone was counted once. This chain connects TRBV6-5 to TRBJ1-1; the D is unclear. CDR3 length equals 16 residues. V lost 0 bases, J lost 2 bases, and 13 bases lay in between. Germline lookup yields CDR1 MNHEY and CDR2 SVGAGI. CDR3 residues: CASSYSSILRNTEAFF. CDR3 coding DNA: TGTGCCAGCAGTTACTCGAGTATCCTCCGAAACACTGAAGCTTTCTTT.

V usage is TRBV5-6 and J usage is TRBJ1-1; 9 nucleotides match TRBD1. J gave up 4 bases and V 4 bases, and 8 bases lay outside the gene matches. Germline CDR1 SGHDT, CDR2 YYEEEE. This CDR3 has 15 amino acids. In DNA, the CDR3 is TGTGCCAGCAGCGAAACAGGGGGCGCCGGCACTGAAGCTTTCTTT. Encoded protein: CASSETGGAGTEAFF.

The chain employs TRBV5-1 and TRBJ1-2; 8 bases agree with TRBD1. The junction had 5 bases not matched to a gene; V was cut back by 4 bases and J by 6 bases. Germline CDR1 is SGHRS and CDR2 is YFSETQ. The CDR3 is 13 amino acids. The CDR3 region has the DNA TGCGCCAGCAGCGTTGACAGGGGAGATGGCTACACCTTC. Protein sequence: CASSVDRGDGYTF.

The genes are TRBV2 and TRBJ2-2, with a possible D match to TRBD2 (5 bases). From germline, CDR1 is SNHLY and CDR2 FYNNEI. V lost 3 bases and J 3 bases, leaving 17 bases between the germline ends. The CDR3 contains 17 residues. CDR3 DNA sequence: TGTGCCAGCAGTGATGGAGTTGGGGTGAGGGACACCGGGGAGCTGTTTTTT. Protein sequence: CASSDGVGVRDTGELFF. The whole variable domain, filled in from reference TRBV2 and TRBJ2-2, reads EPEVTQTPSHQVTQMGQEVILRCVPISNHLYFYWYRQILGQKVEFLVSFYNNEISEKSEIFDDQFSVERPDGSNFTLKIRSTKLEDSAMYFCASSDGVGVRDTGELFFGEGSRLTVL.